One sample yielded the 23 T cell receptor beta chains listed below, sequenced in a study of blood T cell repertoires in COVID-19. Sequencing used immunoSEQ multiplex PCR; TCRdb keeps in-frame clones, though not all of them. The sample yields approximately 88,000 clones, 80% seen once. Sequencing was carried out using peripheral blood. These TCRs come from a woman aged 80 or older with acute or convalescent COVID-19.

The genes are TRBV7-8 and TRBJ2-7, with TRBD2 identical over 7 bases. The CDR3 is 17 residues long. Unmatched junction bases numbered 15, after V lost 5 bases and J lost 2 bases. Germline V gene sequence: CDR1 SGHVS, CDR2 FQNEAQ. As DNA, the CDR3 is TGTGCCAGCAGCGCCCCCCGACGCGGGAGCCGACCCTACGAGCAGTACTTC. It codes for CASSAPRRGSRPYEQYF.

This chain uses TRBV21-1 with TRBJ2-1; the D call TRBD2 from the table was never checked on the DNA. TRBV21-1 is assigned pseudogene status. This CDR3 region has 15 residues. The CDR3 loop reads CASSKRPSWDNEQFF. For the CDR3, the DNA is TGTGCCAGCAGCAAACGCCCTAGTTGGGACAATGAGCAGTTCTTC.

V gene TRBV7-8 combines with J gene TRBJ2-3, with D possibly being TRBD1 (6 bases). The CDR3 contains 15 residues. Germline CDR1 is SGHVS and CDR2 is FQNEAQ. With 5 bases removed from V and 2 bases from J, the gap between germline ends came to 14 bases. CDR3 protein: CASSPRGSLTDTQYF. The CDR3 DNA sequence: TGTGCCAGCAGCCCCAGGGGTTCCCTCACAGATACGCAGTATTTT.

The chain joins TRBV6-5 to TRBJ2-1; a possible D gene is TRBD1 (6 bases). V was shortened by 5 bases and J by 9 bases, with 17 bases between the two germline ends. The CDR3 consists of 14 residues. Germline CDR1 is MNHEY and CDR2 is SVGAGI. The CDR3 DNA sequence: TGTGCCAGCAGTAGACAGGCCCCAACGGGTGAGCAGTTCTTC. Amino acids: CASSRQAPTGEQFF.

The CDR3 DNA is TGTGCCAGCAGCGGACAGACAGGAACTTACAATGAGCAGTTCTTC. This codes for CASSGQTGTYNEQFF. This chain joins TRBV7-8 and TRBJ2-1, with D possibly being TRBD1 (6 bases). Trimming cost V 5 bases and J 4 bases, with 15 bases left between them. CDR1 SGHVS and CDR2 FQNEAQ come from the germline V gene. The CDR3 contains 15 residues.

This clone was counted a few times. The gene calls are TRBV2 and TRBJ1-1, with TRBD1 identical over 7 bases. With 5 bases clipped from V and 9 bases from J, the junction kept 3 bases outside the gene matches. Germline assignment: CDR1 SNHLY and CDR2 FYNNEI. The CDR3 runs 11 residues. The CDR3 loop reads CASSRQGQAFF. In DNA form, the CDR3 reads TGTGCCAGCAGTCGACAGGGCCAAGCTTTCTTT.

This clone was detected a few times. The chain is built from TRBV6-5 and TRBJ2-7; 10 bases line up with TRBD1. Trimming cost V 9 bases and J 4 bases; bases outside gene matches: 9. CDR1 is MNHEY and CDR2 is SVGAGI in the germline V gene. This CDR3 spans 14 amino acids. The CDR3 protein is CARTSGTGVYEQYF. CDR3 DNA sequence: TGTGCCAGAACATCCGGGACAGGGGTGTACGAGCAGTACTTC.

The V call is TRBV6-2 or TRBV6-3, the J call TRBJ2-3; D is unresolved. Trimming removed 5 bases from V and 6 bases from J, with 6 bases in between. This CDR3 has 11 residues. Germline CDR1 reads MNHEY; CDR2 reads SVGEGT. CDR3 DNA sequence: TGTGCCAGCAGTCCCGCGGATACGCAGTATTTT. Its protein is CASSPADTQYF.

This clone was observed a single time. The chain recombines TRBV19 with TRBJ2-3; 8 bases are a match to TRBD2. Germline trimming cut 6 bases from V and 2 bases from J; bases unmatched to any gene: 4. The CDR3 length is 14 residues. Germline CDR1 reads LNHDA; CDR2 reads SQIVND (reference sequence). The CDR3 here is CASRERGTTDTQYF. CDR3 in DNA: TGTGCCAGTAGGGAGCGGGGGACCACAGATACGCAGTATTTT.

J is TRBJ2-1 and V is TRBV6-5, with TRBD1 matching 7 bases. This CDR3 is 15 amino acids long. V shed 6 bases and J 5 bases; nucleotides not matched to a gene: 10. Germline CDR1 reads MNHEY; CDR2 reads SVGAGI. CDR3 residues: CASRTRTGVHNEQFF. The CDR3 nucleotides are TGTGCCAGCAGAACCCGGACAGGAGTCCACAATGAGCAGTTCTTC.

The V call is TRBV6-1, the J call TRBJ1-1; D may be TRBD1 (5 bases). Germline CDR1 is MNHNS and CDR2 is SASEGT. This CDR3 comprises 12 residues. Deletions cut 3 bases from V and 4 bases from J, with 6 bases between. The CDR3 reads CASSDRVTEAFF. CDR3 nucleotide sequence: TGTGCCAGCAGTGACAGGGTCACTGAAGCTTTCTTT.

This chain connects TRBV29-1 to TRBJ1-3, with a weak D call TRBD1 (6 bases). From germline, CDR1 is SQVTM and CDR2 ANQGSEA. The V end was cut by 6 bases, the J end by 0 bases, with 12 bases between. The CDR3 length is 14 residues. The CDR3 spells CSVSQGSSGNTIYF. In DNA, the CDR3 is TGCAGCGTGTCACAGGGAAGCTCTGGAAACACCATATATTTT.

The chain joins TRBV6-1 to TRBJ2-2; D is unresolved. The V end lost 2 bases, the J end lost 3 bases, and 7 bases lay between the germline ends. CDR3 length equals 14 residues. From germline, CDR1 is MNHNS and CDR2 SASEGT. DNA of the CDR3: TGTGCCAGCAGTGAATTACATGACACCGGGGAGCTGTTTTTT. Translating it yields CASSELHDTGELFF.

The CDR3 reads CASSFGGAPNTEAFF. For the CDR3, the DNA is TGCGCCAGCAGCTTCGGTGGGGCGCCGAACACTGAAGCTTTCTTT. The gene calls are TRBV5-1 and TRBJ1-1, with TRBD1 as a possible D gene (5 bases). The CDR3 loop spans 15 amino acids. V gave up 2 bases and J gave up 1 base, with 12 bases separating them. CDR1 and CDR2 (germline): SGHRS, YFSETQ.

The CDR3 DNA follows: TGTGCCAGCAGTTACGAGGGGGCAACCTACAATGAGCAGTTCTTC. It encodes CASSYEGATYNEQFF. The chain combines TRBV6-5 with TRBJ2-1; 7 bases line up with TRBD1. V lost 2 bases to trimming and J lost 2 bases; unmatched junction nucleotides: 3. The CDR3 runs 15 residues. Germline V gene lookup returns CDR1 MNHEY and CDR2 SVGAGI.

The chain uses TRBV30 and TRBJ2-2, with TRBD2 identical over 8 bases. This CDR3 spans 15 amino acids. With 1 base clipped from V and 7 bases from J, the junction kept 8 bases outside the gene matches. Germline V gives CDR1 GTSNPN, CDR2 SVGIG (reference sequence). CDR3 DNA: TGTGCCTGGAGTGGACGGGGGGGTTTGCGCGGGGAGCTGTTTTTT. Protein product: CAWSGRGGLRGELFF. Based on the CDR3 plus reference TRBV30 and TRBJ2-2, the full variable domain is SQTIHQWPATLVQPVGSPLSLECTVEGTSNPNLYWYRQAAGRGLQLLFYSVGIGQISSEVPQNLSASRPQDRQFILSSKKLLLSDSGFYLCAWSGRGGLRGELFFGEGSRLTVL.

The chain couples TRBV7-2 to TRBJ1-4; TRBD1 matches 7 bases. CDR3 length: 16 amino acids. With 4 bases clipped from V and 2 bases from J, the junction kept 7 bases outside the gene matches. Germline V CDR1 and CDR2: SGHTA, FQGNSA. CDR3 nucleotides: TGTGCCAGCAGCTACCGACAGGGTGTCACTAATGAAAAACTGTTTTTT. It yields the protein CASSYRQGVTNEKLFF. The full variable domain, rest sourced from reference TRBV7-2 and TRBJ1-4, is GAGVSQSPSNKVTEKGKDVELRCDPISGHTALYWYRQSLGQGLEFLIYFQGNSAPDKSGLPSDRFSAERTGGSVSTLTIQRTQQEDSAVYLCASSYRQGVTNEKLFFGSGTQLSVL.

The chain couples TRBV27 to TRBJ1-2, with TRBD1 as a possible D gene (6 bases). This CDR3 region has 13 residues. V lost 5 bases and J lost 4, with 11 bases in between. Germline V gene sequence: CDR1 MNHEY, CDR2 SMNVEV (reference sequence). The CDR3 coding sequence is TGTGCCAGCAGTGACGCAGGGGCCTATGGCTACACCTTC. It codes for CASSDAGAYGYTF.

The chain couples TRBV2 to TRBJ1-1; TRBD1 might be the D (5 bases). Between the trimmed V and J ends, which lost 4 bases and 4 bases, there was a span of 10 bases. Germline values: CDR1 SNHLY, CDR2 FYNNEI. The CDR3 is 13 residues long. Here the CDR3 reads CASSGGRGTEAFF. The CDR3 nucleotides read TGTGCCAGCAGTGGGGGGAGGGGCACTGAAGCTTTCTTT.

There are a few counts of this clone. This rearrangement joins TRBV13 to TRBJ1-1, with a tentative D call TRBD1 (5 bases). CDR3 length: 17 amino acids. The V end was cut by 5 bases, the J end by 1 base, with 20 bases between. Per germline, CDR1 PRHDT and CDR2 FYEKMQ (reference sequence). The CDR3 sequence is CASSPTGWEFRNTEAFF. CDR3 nucleotides: TGTGCCAGCAGCCCAACAGGTTGGGAATTTAGGAACACTGAAGCTTTCTTT.

V gene TRBV6-5 combines with J gene TRBJ1-1; possible D gene TRBD1, 6 bases. Germline assignment: CDR1 MNHEY and CDR2 SVGAGI. V was cut by 5 bases and J by 5 bases, with 12 bases left in between. This CDR3 contains 13 residues. The CDR3 sequence is CASSPQGGTEAFF. CDR3 nucleotide sequence: TGTGCCAGCAGTCCACAGGGAGGGACTGAAGCTTTCTTT.

The gene calls are TRBV6-6 and TRBJ2-7; 10 bases fit TRBD1. V shed 2 bases, J shed 3 bases, and the junction held 7 bases outside the gene matches. The CDR3 spans 16 residues. Germline-derived CDR1 and CDR2 are MNHNY and SVGAGI (reference sequence). The CDR3 reads CASSYKDRGRLYEQYF. The DNA for the CDR3 is TGTGCCAGCAGTTACAAAGACAGGGGGCGTCTCTACGAGCAGTACTTC.

The chain is built from TRBV19 and TRBJ2-3; D possibly corresponds to TRBD1 (6 bases). The CDR3 covers 14 residues. Looked up from germline, CDR1 is LNHDA and CDR2 is SQIVND (reference sequence). Trimming cost V 2 bases and J 5 bases, with 11 bases left between them. The CDR3 coding sequence is TGTGCCAGTAGTATAATACAGGGCCAAGATACGCAGTATTTT. Its translation is CASSIIQGQDTQYF.